Below, 30 T cell receptor beta chains from the same sample are listed, as sequenced in a study of regulatory T cells in long-lasting Graves disease. For TCR beta, libraries came from iRepertoire HTBI primers and Arm-PCR of CDR3 regions. TCRdb ran MiXCR on the multiplex PCR reads and lists one entry per CDR3 protein. This sample has approximately 400,000 distinct CDR3 sequences, with 12% found just once. Time point indicated: newly diagnosed GD, antithyroid drugs for less than 3 months. PBMC RNA served as the TCR library source. The same specimen was also included in a second study, on T cells in Graves' hyperthyroidism and ophthalmopathy.

This specimen consisted of peripheral blood mononuclear cells (PBMCs), obtained at new diagnosis, from a patient treated with antithyroid drugs. Source of these receptors: a woman aged 18 to 35 with Graves disease.

This clonotype has only a few counts. V and J are TRBV5-4 and TRBJ2-3, with a tentative D call TRBD1 (5 bases). Germline V gene sequence: CDR1 SGHNT, CDR2 YYREEE (reference sequence). V lost 3 bases, J lost 2 bases, and 16 bases lay in between. This CDR3 region has 16 residues. CDR3 residues: CASSSWGGYDTDTQYF. The CDR3 nucleotides read TGTGCCAGCAGCTCTTGGGGCGGTTACGACACAGATACGCAGTATTTT.

J is TRBJ1-6 and V is TRBV13, with D hard to call. The CDR3 runs to 15 residues. V lost 0 bases and J 7 bases, leaving 10 bases between the germline ends. Germline V gene data show CDR1 as PRHDT and CDR2 as FYEKMQ (reference sequence). In nucleotides, the CDR3 is TGTGCCAGCAGCTTAGGTGGGCCGGGCAATTCACCCCTCCACTTT. Amino acid sequence: CASSLGGPGNSPLHF. The full variable domain, with the rest looked up from reference TRBV13 and TRBJ1-6, is AAGVIQSPRHLIKEKRETATLKCYPIPRHDTVYWYQQGPGQDPQFLISFYEKMQSDKGSIPDRFSAQQFSDYHSELNMSSLELGDSALYFCASSLGGPGNSPLHFGNGTRLTVT.

The V gene is TRBV6-1, the J gene TRBJ2-3; 9 bases match TRBD2. CDR1 is MNHNS, CDR2 SASEGT, per germline. The CDR3 runs 14 residues. With 8 bases clipped from V and 5 bases from J, the junction kept 8 bases outside the gene matches. The CDR3 region has the DNA TGTGCCAGCGAGGGCGGGGGGGCCGAAGATACGCAGTATTTT. As protein: CASEGGGAEDTQYF.

The chain is built from TRBV28 and TRBJ2-7; TRBD1 matches 11 bases. V lost 6 bases, J lost 9 bases, and 10 bases stayed unmatched. There are 14 residues in the CDR3. CDR1 MDHEN and CDR2 SYDVKM come from the germline V gene. As DNA, the CDR3 is TGTGCCAGCAGGGGGACAGGGGGACACCCGGGGCAGTACTTC. Protein sequence: CASRGTGGHPGQYF.

This clonotype was counted between two and nine times. The chain joins TRBV4-1 to TRBJ2-7; the match to TRBD1 covers 9 bases. CDR3 size: 16 residues. V lost 4 bases and J lost 0; bases outside the gene matches: 7. Germline CDR1 is MGHRA and CDR2 is YSYEKL. In DNA form, the CDR3 reads TGCGCCAGCAGCCTGACCTTGGGACAGGGCTCCTACGAGCAGTACGTC. Residues: CASSLTLGQGSYEQYV.

The chain couples TRBV5-1 to TRBJ2-5, with TRBD2 as a possible D gene (6 bases). CDR3 length: 14 amino acids. V lost 2 bases and J 5 bases, leaving 13 bases between the germline ends. Germline loops: CDR1 SGHRS, CDR2 YFSETQ. CDR3: CASSFEAGLETQYF. The CDR3 nucleotides read TGCGCCAGCAGCTTTGAGGCGGGGTTGGAGACCCAGTACTTC.

This clonotype was detected ten times or more. This rearrangement joins TRBV3-1 to TRBJ2-3; 9 bases align to TRBD2. J gave up 6 bases and V 0 bases, and 10 bases lay outside the gene matches. The CDR3 loop spans 17 amino acids. Germline lookup yields CDR1 LGHDT and CDR2 YNNKEL (reference sequence). The CDR3 sequence is CASSQESAGGPRDTQYF. Here the CDR3 DNA reads TGTGCCAGCAGCCAAGAGTCAGCGGGAGGCCCGCGTGATACGCAGTATTTT.

Comments on this clonotype: A much larger clone differs by one base, so this may be a read error. The chain uses TRBV20-1 and TRBJ2-2, with D unresolved. Germline CDR1 is DFQATT and CDR2 is SNEGSKA (reference sequence). The CDR3 length is 13 residues. In DNA, the CDR3 is TGCAATGCGGAAGAGTGGGGCACCGGGGAGCTGTTTTTT. It yields the protein CNAEEWGTGELFF.

At least ten counts were recorded for this clonotype. J is TRBJ2-7 and V is TRBV27; weak D call: TRBD2 (5 bases). V was trimmed by 3 bases and J by 2 bases, leaving 8 bases between them. The CDR3 covers 13 residues. CDR1 MNHEY and CDR2 SMNVEV come from the germline V gene (reference sequence). The CDR3 spells CASSLRDAYEQYF. CDR3 DNA: TGTGCCAGCAGTTTGAGGGATGCCTACGAGCAGTACTTC.

V usage is TRBV6-2 or TRBV6-3 and J usage is TRBJ2-7; TRBD2 agrees at 13 bases. The ends lost 4 bases at V and 3 bases at J; junction bases unmatched: 3. Per the germline V gene, CDR1 is MNHEY and CDR2 is SVGEGT. There are 15 residues in the CDR3. The CDR3 here is CASSLLAGGDYEQYV. In DNA, the CDR3 is TGTGCCAGCAGTTTACTAGCGGGGGGGGACTACGAGCAGTACGTC.

This clonotype showed up just a few times. The chain is built from TRBV30 and TRBJ1-5; D is undetermined. There are 14 residues in the CDR3. With 1 base removed from V and 4 bases from J, the gap between germline ends came to 11 bases. Per germline, CDR1 GTSNPN and CDR2 SVGIG (reference sequence). The CDR3 spells CAWSAGMVNQPQHF. The CDR3 region has the DNA TGTGCCTGGAGTGCGGGGATGGTTAATCAGCCCCAGCATTTT. The complete variable domain, with remaining parts taken from reference TRBV30 and TRBJ1-5, reads SQTIHQWPATLVQPVGSPLSLECTVEGTSNPNLYWYRQAAGRGLQLLFYSVGIGQISSEVPQNLSASRPQDRQFILSSKKLLLSDSGFYLCAWSAGMVNQPQHFGDGTRLSIL.

This chain links TRBV29-1 with TRBJ2-5; 10 nucleotides line up with TRBD2. Germline loops: CDR1 SQVTM, CDR2 ANQGSEA. The junction had 15 bases not matched to a gene; V was cut back by 4 bases and J by 1 base. The CDR3 spans 18 residues. The CDR3, as DNA: TGCAGCGTTGGAAGCGCAGCGGGGGGGATTTGGGGCCAAGAGACCCAGTACTTC. It encodes CSVGSAAGGIWGQETQYF.

This clonotype has a handful of counts. It may be a read error: a sequence one base away is much more abundant. The chain combines TRBV2 with TRBJ1-1; maybe TRBD1 (6 bases). Germline values: CDR1 SNHLY, CDR2 FYNNEI. The CDR3 spans 16 residues. CDR3 in DNA: TGTGCCAGCCCTAGAACAGGGTCACATGCGAACACTAAAGCTTTCTTT. Its protein product is CASPRTGSHANTKAFF.

This clonotype was seen repeatedly, ten times or more. V gene TRBV12-3 or TRBV12-4 combines with J gene TRBJ1-1; D is uncertain. The CDR3 length is 16 residues. Deletions cut 4 bases from V and 6 bases from J, with 21 bases between. The CDR3 loop reads CASSSAFRPPRAEAFF. In nucleotides, the CDR3 is TGTGCCAGCAGTTCTGCGTTCCGGCCGCCTAGGGCTGAAGCTTTCTTT.

CDR3 in amino acids: CASSPRGLPYQPQHF. CDR3 nucleotide sequence: TGTGCCAGCAGCCCTAGGGGACTACCTTATCAGCCCCAGCATTTT. The V gene is TRBV7-9, the J gene TRBJ1-5; D may be TRBD1 (5 bases). V shed 5 bases and J shed 5 bases, with 16 bases lying between them. In germline, CDR1 is SEHNR, CDR2 FQNEAQ (reference sequence). The CDR3 totals 15 residues.

There are many counts of this clonotype. This chain links TRBV5-1 with TRBJ2-1; 14 bases are a match to TRBD2. The V gene end was trimmed by 2 bases and the J gene end by 3 bases; junction bases not matched to a gene: 10. This CDR3 comprises 19 residues. CDR1 and CDR2 from the germline V gene are SGHRS and YFSETQ. The chain's CDR3 is CASSFVGTSGSLGYNEQFF. The CDR3 DNA sequence: TGCGCCAGCAGCTTTGTTGGGACTAGCGGGAGTCTCGGCTACAATGAGCAGTTCTTC.

In this sample, this clonotype turned up many times. The chain joins TRBV28 to TRBJ2-1, with D possibly being TRBD1 or TRBD2 (6 bases each). The germline V and J ends were trimmed by 4 bases and 6 bases, with 16 bases remaining between them. Germline V CDR1 and CDR2: MDHEN, SYDVKM. The CDR3 has 15 amino acids. The CDR3: CASSSPPGAGNEQFF. In nucleotides, the CDR3 is TGTGCCAGCAGTTCCCCCCCGGGGGCCGGCAATGAGCAGTTCTTC.

This clonotype was recorded at least ten times. V is TRBV5-6 and J is TRBJ2-7, with D perhaps given as TRBD1 or TRBD2 (5 bases each). Looked up from germline, CDR1 is SGHDT and CDR2 is YYEEEE. Trimming left V 4 bases short and J 3 bases short, with 11 bases between. The CDR3 length is 13 residues. CDR3 in amino acids: CASSEGRFYEQYF. The CDR3 DNA follows: TGTGCCAGCAGCGAGGGACGGTTCTACGAGCAGTACTTC.

As for this clonotype: With a far larger clone one base away, a read error is the likely cause. The chain joins TRBV2 to TRBJ2-5, with D possibly matching TRBD2 (7 bases). The J call is doubtful: the DNA matches TRBJ2-1 better. Germline V CDR1 and CDR2: SNHLY, FYNNEI. The CDR3 contains 15 residues. The CDR3 region is CASEDRGGAHNEQFF. The DNA of the CDR3 is TGTGCCAGCGAAGATAGAGGGGGGGCACACAATGAGCAGTTCTTC.

This chain connects TRBV27 to TRBJ1-6; D call uncertain. CDR1 and CDR2 from the germline V gene are MNHEY and SMNVEV (reference sequence). The CDR3 has 12 residues. The germline V and J ends were trimmed by 10 bases and 12 bases, with 16 bases remaining between them. CDR3 region: CATQPKWGPLHF. CDR3 DNA: TGTGCCACTCAACCCAAATGGGGACCCCTCCACTTT.

Only a few counts were recorded for this clonotype. J is TRBJ1-1 and V is TRBV18; a possible D gene is TRBD1 (6 bases). The germline gives CDR1 KGHSH, CDR2 LQKENI. CDR3 size: 15 residues. V was pared by 1 base and J by 8 bases, with 17 bases between. CDR3 loop: CASSPRQAQGIEAFF. The CDR3 DNA follows: TGTGCCAGCTCACCACGACAGGCTCAGGGGATAGAAGCTTTCTTT. The full variable domain, with the rest looked up from reference TRBV18 and TRBJ1-1, is NAGVMQNPRHLVRRRGQEARLRCSPMKGHSHVYWYRQLPEEGLKFMVYLQKENIIDESGMPKERFSAEFPKEGPSILRIQQVVRGDSAAYFCASSPRQAQGIEAFFGQGTRLTVV.

This clonotype was observed many times. This chain links TRBV20-1 with TRBJ2-7, with 9 positions matching TRBD2. The CDR3 is 14 amino acids. Germline V lookup: CDR1 DFQATT, CDR2 SNEGSKA (reference sequence). The V gene end was trimmed by 6 bases and the J gene end by 2 bases; junction bases not matched to a gene: 8. DNA for the CDR3: TGCAGTGCCGATAGAGCGGGAGGCCCCTACGAGCAGTACTTC. Protein sequence: CSADRAGGPYEQYF.

The genes are TRBV19 and TRBJ2-1; D is perhaps TRBD2 (6 bases). The CDR3 consists of 13 residues. Trimming removed 7 bases from V and 6 bases from J, with 13 bases in between. The germline gives CDR1 LNHDA, CDR2 SQIVND (reference sequence). The CDR3 region is CASNNMGGNEQFF. The DNA of the CDR3 is TGTGCCAGTAATAATATGGGGGGCAATGAGCAGTTCTTC.

This chain connects TRBV12-3 or TRBV12-4 to TRBJ1-2; 9 nucleotides align to TRBD1. V was clipped by 8 bases and J by 8 bases; unmatched bases: 15. The CDR3 sequence is 15 residues long. The CDR3 protein is CASLYYRGRRGGYTF. CDR3 DNA sequence: TGTGCCAGCTTGTACTACAGGGGGCGAAGGGGCGGCTACACCTTC.

This clonotype was counted ten times or more. The chain links TRBV5-1 to TRBJ2-2; 7 bases align to TRBD1. The germline V gene encodes CDR1 SGHRS and CDR2 YFSETQ. Trimming took 3 bases from V and 1 from J; bases not matched to a gene: 15. The CDR3 sequence is 19 residues long. The CDR3 spells CASSSLPSTGTMNTGELFF. For the CDR3, the DNA is TGCGCCAGCAGCTCTCTACCTTCGACAGGGACCATGAACACCGGGGAGCTGTTTTTT.

V usage is TRBV5-1 and J usage is TRBJ2-7, with D hard to call. There are 15 residues in the CDR3. Looked up from germline, CDR1 is SGHRS and CDR2 is YFSETQ. The V and J ends lost 0 bases and 4 bases respectively, with 14 bases between them. This chain's CDR3 is CASSLGRLTLYEQYF. The DNA of the CDR3 is TGCGCCAGCAGCTTGGGGCGCCTAACACTTTACGAGCAGTACTTC.

This clonotype was seen at least ten times. The gene calls are TRBV2 and TRBJ2-7, with 8 positions matching TRBD1. Losses at the gene ends were 4 bases for V and 5 bases for J; bases not matched to a gene: 7. The CDR3 contains 14 residues. The germline V gene has CDR1 SNHLY and CDR2 FYNNEI. The CDR3 region is CASSGGQGANEQYV. CDR3 coding DNA: TGTGCCAGCAGTGGAGGACAGGGCGCAAACGAGCAGTACGTC.

At least ten counts were recorded for this clonotype. The CDR3 region has the DNA TGTGCCAGCAGCTCCGAGGGACGGAGGCCCTACAATGAGCAGTTCTTC. Residues: CASSSEGRRPYNEQFF. This rearrangement joins TRBV11-2 to TRBJ2-1, with D possibly being TRBD1 or TRBD2 (5 bases each). This CDR3 has 16 amino acids. V was pared by 4 bases and J by 2 bases, with 15 bases between. Germline loops: CDR1 SGHAT, CDR2 FQNNGV.

This rearrangement joins TRBV6-5 to TRBJ2-1, with 7 bases aligning to TRBD2. The CDR3 totals 18 residues. Germline V CDR1 and CDR2: MNHEY, SVGAGI. V trimming: 2 bases; J trimming: 4 bases; junction bases outside the gene matches: 14. Here the CDR3 reads CASSYPQPLADSYNEQFF. CDR3 coding DNA: TGTGCCAGCAGTTACCCCCAGCCCCTAGCGGACTCTTACAATGAGCAGTTCTTC.

This clonotype was counted ten times or more. The chain couples TRBV7-3 to TRBJ1-1; D may be TRBD1 (6 bases). Germline CDR1 is SGHTA and CDR2 is FQGTGA. This CDR3 spans 14 amino acids. V was pared by 1 base and J by 4 bases, with 10 bases between. The CDR3 nucleotides read TGTGCCAGCAGCTTAAATAGGGGGAGCACTGAAGCTTTCTTT. It yields the protein CASSLNRGSTEAFF.